The T cell receptor (beta chain) under discussion was sequenced for a study of CD8+ T cells in alopecia areata. This sample's treatment: oral pan-JAK inhibitor, 5-10 mg twice daily. The CDR3 spans 16 residues. Trimming shortened V by 0 bases and J by 2 bases, and 10 bases separated the two germline ends. Germline V gene data show CDR1 as SGHVS and CDR2 as FQNEAQ. Extracted from the samples, RNA was reverse transcribed into cDNA to serve as the sequencing template. Sequencing used immunoSEQ multiplex PCR; TCRdb keeps in-frame clones, though not all of them. The table records 200,000 to 250,000 clones, less than 75% of them present only once. This clone has more than one count but fewer than ten.

Specimen: CD4+ T cells sorted from blood, collected at week 4, from a patient treated with tofacitinib. The receptor's source is a human donor with alopecia areata. This rearrangement joins TRBV7-8 to TRBJ2-2; no definite D call. DNA of the CDR3: TGTGCCAGCAGCTTAGCGCCAGCAGCCAACACCGGGGAGCTGTTTTTT. It specifies CASSLAPAANTGELFF. Based on the CDR3 plus reference TRBV7-8 and TRBJ2-2, the full variable domain is GAGVSQSPRYKVAKRGQDVALRCDPISGHVSLFWYQQALGQGPEFLTYFQNEAQLDKSGLPSDRFFAERPEGSVSTLKIQRTQQEDSAVYLCASSLAPAANTGELFFGEGSRLTVL.